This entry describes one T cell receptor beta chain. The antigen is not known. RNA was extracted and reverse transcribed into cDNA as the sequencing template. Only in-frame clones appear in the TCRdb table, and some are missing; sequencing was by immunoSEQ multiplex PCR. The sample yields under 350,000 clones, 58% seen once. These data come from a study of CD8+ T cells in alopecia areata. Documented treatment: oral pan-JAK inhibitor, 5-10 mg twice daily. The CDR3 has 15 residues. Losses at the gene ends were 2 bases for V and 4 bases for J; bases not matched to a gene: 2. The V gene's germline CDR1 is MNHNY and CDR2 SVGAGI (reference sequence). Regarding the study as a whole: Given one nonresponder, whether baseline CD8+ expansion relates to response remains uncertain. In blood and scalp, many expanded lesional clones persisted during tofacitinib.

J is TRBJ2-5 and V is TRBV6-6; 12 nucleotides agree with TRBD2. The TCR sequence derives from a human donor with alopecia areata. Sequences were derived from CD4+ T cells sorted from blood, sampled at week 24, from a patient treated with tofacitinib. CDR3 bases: TGTGCCAGCAGTTACGTGACTAGCGGGGGAGAGACCCAGTACTTC. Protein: CASSYVTSGGETQYF.